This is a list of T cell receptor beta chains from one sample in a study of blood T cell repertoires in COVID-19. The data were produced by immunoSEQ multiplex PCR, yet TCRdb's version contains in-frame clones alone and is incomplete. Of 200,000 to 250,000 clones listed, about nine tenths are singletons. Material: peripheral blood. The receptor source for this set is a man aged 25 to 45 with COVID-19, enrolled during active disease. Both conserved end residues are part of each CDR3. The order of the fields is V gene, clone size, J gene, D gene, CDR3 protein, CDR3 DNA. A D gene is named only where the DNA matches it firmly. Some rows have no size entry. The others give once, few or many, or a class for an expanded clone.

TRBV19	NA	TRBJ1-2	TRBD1	CASSLQTGNGEYGYTF	TGTGCCAGTAGTCTCCAGACAGGGAACGGGGAATATGGCTACACCTTC
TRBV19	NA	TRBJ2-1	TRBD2	CASSIDHLASGVTLQFF	TGTGCCAGTAGTATAGATCATTTGGCTAGCGGGGTCACCCTGCAGTTCTTC
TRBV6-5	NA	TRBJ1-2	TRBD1	CASSSPARGNRDGYTF	TGTGCCAGCAGTTCCCCAGCCAGGGGGAATAGGGATGGCTACACCTTC
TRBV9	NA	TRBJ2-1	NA	CASSVTLEGAYNEQFF	TGTGCCAGCAGCGTAACCCTAGAGGGAGCCTACAATGAGCAGTTCTTC
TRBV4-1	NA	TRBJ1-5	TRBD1	CASSQKRTGDNQPQHF	TGCGCCAGCAGCCAAAAAAGGACAGGGGACAATCAGCCCCAGCATTTT
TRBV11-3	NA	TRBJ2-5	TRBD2	CASSYSGGFQETQYF	TGTGCCAGCAGCTATAGCGGGGGATTCCAAGAGACCCAGTACTTC
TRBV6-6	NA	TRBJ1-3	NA	CASSPRTFTSGNTIYF	TGTGCCAGCAGTCCACGGACATTTACCTCTGGAAACACCATATATTTT
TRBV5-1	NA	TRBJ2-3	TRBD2	CASSRGLAGGPDTQYF	TGCGCCAGCAGCCGCGGACTAGCGGGGGGGCCAGATACGCAGTATTTT
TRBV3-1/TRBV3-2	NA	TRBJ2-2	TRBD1	CASSRLGQGITGELFF	TGTGCCAGCAGCCGCCTTGGACAGGGTATAACCGGGGAGCTGTTTTTT
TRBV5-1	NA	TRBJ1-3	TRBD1	CASSLGDRGLGNTIYF	TGCGCCAGCAGCTTGGGGGACAGGGGATTGGGAAACACCATATATTTT
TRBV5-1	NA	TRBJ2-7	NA	CASSLALGQTGEQYF	TGCGCCAGCAGCTTGGCCCTAGGACAGACAGGCGAGCAGTACTTC
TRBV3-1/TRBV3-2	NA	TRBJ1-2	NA	CASSQRPTGFYGYTF	TGTGCCAGCAGCCAAAGACCCACAGGATTCTATGGCTACACCTTC
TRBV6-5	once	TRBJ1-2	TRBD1	CASSYTATGIWYTF	TGTGCCAGCAGTTACACGGCGACAGGGATTTGGTACACCTTC
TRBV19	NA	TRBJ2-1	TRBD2	CASSTRGLAVSSYNEQFF	TGTGCCAGTAGTACCAGGGGACTAGCGGTGAGCTCCTACAATGAGCAGTTCTTC
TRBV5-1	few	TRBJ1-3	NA	CASSLGAQLAGNTIYF	TGCGCCAGCAGCTTGGGGGCACAGCTTGCTGGAAACACCATATATTTT
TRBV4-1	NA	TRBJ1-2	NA	CASSQGRAVRGYTF	TGCGCCAGCAGCCAGGGCAGGGCGGTTCGGGGCTACACCTTC
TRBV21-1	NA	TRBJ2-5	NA	CASSIHRQGAKTQYF	TGTGCCAGCAGCATCCACCGACAGGGGGCTAAGACCCAGTACTTC
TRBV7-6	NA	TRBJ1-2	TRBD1	CASSLGSGTGTIIF	TGTGCCAGCAGCTTAGGCTCCGGGACAGGGACGATTATCTTC
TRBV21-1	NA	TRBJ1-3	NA	CASSFFRTGFVLVSGNTIYF	TGTGCCAGCAGCTTCTTCAGGACGGGGTTTGTCTTAGTCTCTGGAAACACCATATATTTT
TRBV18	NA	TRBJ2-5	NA	CASSPDGMGTQYF	TGTGCCAGCTCACCGGACGGGATGGGGACCCAGTACTTC
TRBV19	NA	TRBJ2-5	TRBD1	CASSISRTGQETQYF	TGTGCCAGTAGTATTAGCAGGACAGGGCAAGAGACCCAGTACTTC
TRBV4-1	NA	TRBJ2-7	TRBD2	CASSQGGGPTYEQYF	TGCGCCAGCAGCCAAGGCGGGGGACCTACCTACGAGCAGTACTTC
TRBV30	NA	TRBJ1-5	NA	CAWSVLGVYNQPQHF	TGTGCCTGGAGTGTACTCGGGGTTTACAATCAGCCCCAGCATTTT
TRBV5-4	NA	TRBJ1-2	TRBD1	CASSLGPGQDDTF	TGTGCCAGCAGCTTGGGGCCGGGACAGGATGATACCTTC
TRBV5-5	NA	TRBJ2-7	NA	CASSWSGGGTYEQYF	TGTGCCAGCAGCTGGAGCGGTGGAGGAACCTACGAGCAGTACTTC
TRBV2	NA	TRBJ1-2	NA	CAYTGRRINYGYTF	TGTGCCTACACCGGCCGGAGGATAAACTATGGCTACACCTTC
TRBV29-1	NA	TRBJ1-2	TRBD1	CSVALMTGTYGYTF	TGCAGCGTGGCCTTAATGACAGGGACCTATGGCTACACCTTC